This entry describes one TCR beta chain. Its antigen is not known. Each patient experienced a relapse that followed autologous stem cell transplantation, and brentuximab vedotin exposure varied. TCRdb's copy holds only in-frame clones and misses some; the assay was immunoSEQ multiplex PCR. The sample lists 41,000 or so clones, approximately 80% seen once, with about a fifth in the top ten. The data were obtained in a study of PD-1 blockade in classical Hodgkin lymphoma. Per germline, CDR1 LNHDA and CDR2 SQIVND (reference sequence). The CDR3 loop spans 11 amino acids. Between the trimmed V and J ends, which lost 3 bases and 7 bases, there was a span of 6 bases. General observations from the study: The study found complete responders had baseline diversity similar to newly diagnosed patients.

V and J are TRBV19 and TRBJ1-1; D unclear. The sample consisted of peripheral blood mononuclear cells (PBMCs), taken at baseline. The sequence was obtained from a human donor with classical Hodgkin lymphoma. The CDR3 nucleotides are TGTGCCAGTAGTATTCGGATTGAAGCTTTCTTT. Its protein product is CASSIRIEAFF.